The rows below give T cell receptor beta chains drawn from one sample of a study of T cells in Graves' hyperthyroidism and ophthalmopathy. TCRdb independently ran MiXCR on the multiplex PCR reads; one entry per CDR3 protein. The data contain approximately 610,000 distinct CDR3 sequences, about 15% of them singletons. Sequencing used blood. The receptors come from a middle-aged woman with Graves' ophthalmopathy. CDR3s include the opening cysteine and the closing phenylalanine or tryptophan. D genes are given only for firm matches. A clone size is listed for some rows: how often the clone was seen (once, few, many), or a class if it is expanded.

abundance,v_gene,d_gene,j_gene,CDR3aa,CDR3nt
.,TRBV3-1,.,TRBJ2-7,CASSPVAGFMSYEQYF,TGTGCCAGCAGCCCGGTGGCGGGATTCATGTCCTACGAGCAGTACTTC
many,TRBV15,.,TRBJ2-5,CATSRGVQETQYF,TGTGCCACCAGCAGGGGGGTACAAGAGACCCAGTACTTC
.,TRBV11-1,.,TRBJ1-5,CASSSQAHQPQHF,TGTGCCAGCAGCTCGCAGGCTCATCAGCCCCAGCATTTT
few,TRBV5-6,.,TRBJ1-2,CASSLDRVFFDGYTF,TGTGCCAGCAGCTTGGACAGGGTTTTTTTTGATGGCTACACCTTC
many,TRBV28,TRBD1,TRBJ2-5,CASSDTGDQETQYF,TGTGCCAGCAGTGATACAGGGGACCAAGAGACCCAGTACTTC
many,TRBV7-2,TRBD1,TRBJ1-3,CASSPRQGAGNTIYF,TGTGCCAGCAGCCCTAGACAGGGAGCTGGAAACACCATATATTTT
many,TRBV27,.,TRBJ1-5,CASSAKSGNNQPQHF,TGTGCCAGCAGTGCCAAGTCCGGAAACAATCAGCCCCAGCATTTT
.,TRBV5-1,TRBD2,TRBJ2-7,CASRVAGVDEQYF,TGCGCCAGCAGGGTAGCGGGAGTCGACGAGCAGTACTTC
many,TRBV28,TRBD2,TRBJ2-5,CASRGWTSGSGGQRETQYF,TGTGCCAGCAGGGGGTGGACTAGCGGGAGCGGGGGCCAAAGAGAGACCCAGTACTTC
.,TRBV11-1,TRBD2,TRBJ2-7,CASSLALSIAGGPSSYEQYF,TGTGCCAGCAGCTTAGCCTTATCCATAGCGGGAGGCCCAAGCTCCTACGAGCAGTACTTC
many,TRBV7-2,TRBD2,TRBJ2-7,CASSPGPLAGTDYEQYF,TGTGCCAGCAGCCCTGGGCCACTAGCGGGAACAGACTACGAGCAGTACTTC
.,TRBV28,.,TRBJ2-7,CASSLPGGGPYEQYF,TGTGCCAGCAGTTTACCGGGTGGCGGGCCCTACGAGCAGTACTTC
many,TRBV24-1,.,TRBJ1-5,CATSERGLPQHF,TGTGCCACCAGTGAACGGGGGTTGCCCCAGCATTTT
many,TRBV12-3/TRBV12-4,.,TRBJ2-7,CASSPEVVSKQYF,TGTGCCAGCAGCCCAGAGGTGGTTAGCAAGCAGTACTTC
many,TRBV6-1,.,TRBJ2-5,CASSGQFEETQYF,TGTGCCAGCAGTGGACAGTTTGAAGAGACCCAGTACTTC
.,TRBV12-3/TRBV12-4,.,TRBJ1-6,CASSFSVGSSYNSPLHF,TGTGCCAGCAGTTTCTCGGTCGGGAGCTCCTATAATTCACCCCTCCACTTT
few,TRBV28,.,TRBJ2-7,CASHRSSSYEQYF,TGTGCCAGCCATCGTTCCAGCTCCTACGAGCAGTACTTC
many,TRBV6-1,.,TRBJ2-2,CASSELVGVSTGELFF,TGTGCCAGCAGTGAATTGGTGGGAGTTTCGACCGGGGAGCTGTTTTTT
many,TRBV28,.,TRBJ2-7,CASKGASSYEQYF,TGTGCCAGCAAGGGCGCGAGCTCCTACGAGCAGTACTTC
few,TRBV28,.,TRBJ2-7,CASSLLGIAYEQYF,TGTGCCAGCTCCCTCCTCGGGATCGCCTACGAGCAGTACTTC
.,TRBV6-1,.,TRBJ1-1,CASRGQDTEAFF,TGTGCCAGCAGGGGACAAGACACTGAAGCTTTCTTT
.,TRBV7-3,TRBD2,TRBJ2-5,CASSLRASGSAETQYF,TGTGCCAGCAGCTTAAGGGCTAGCGGGAGCGCAGAGACCCAGTACTTC
many,TRBV24-1,.,TRBJ1-1,CATSDARETRGTEAFF,TGTGCCACCAGTGATGCGAGGGAAACGCGGGGCACTGAAGCTTTCTTT
once,TRBV12-3/TRBV12-4,.,TRBJ1-2,CAIKEDSNRAGSYYGYTF,TGTGCCATCAAGGAAGATTCAAACAGAGCAGGGTCGTACTATGGCTACACCTTC
medium-sized,TRBV12-3/TRBV12-4,.,TRBJ2-7,CASSFKGTTSGQYF,TGTGCCAGCAGTTTCAAGGGGACGACCTCGGGGCAGTACTTC
.,TRBV27,.,TRBJ2-2,CATAYTGELFF,TGTGCCACCGCTTACACCGGGGAGCTGTTTTTT
.,TRBV7-8,.,TRBJ1-6,CASSPGWANNSPLHF,TGTGCCAGCAGCCCCGGTTGGGCGAATAATTCACCCCTCCACTTT
.,TRBV6-2/TRBV6-3,.,TRBJ2-7,CASTYWALEGVTVHEQYF,TGTGCCAGCACCTACTGGGCACTAGAAGGGGTTACAGTCCACGAGCAGTACTTC
many,TRBV19,.,TRBJ2-7,CASSIDPLSGGAYEQYF,TGTGCCAGTAGTATCGACCCCCTTAGCGGTGGAGCTTACGAGCAGTACTTC
many,TRBV28,TRBD2,TRBJ2-4,CASSPTLAGEIQYF,TGTGCCAGCAGCCCTACCCTAGCGGGCGAGATTCAGTACTTC
many,TRBV2,.,TRBJ2-7,CASSWYSGYEQYF,TGTGCCAGCTCTTGGTATAGCGGATACGAGCAGTACTTC
many,TRBV27,.,TRBJ2-1,CASSLSSADNEQFF,TGTGCCAGCAGTTTATCGTCAGCGGACAATGAGCAGTTCTTC
many,TRBV12-3/TRBV12-4,.,TRBJ2-7,CASSLRGSEQYF,TGTGCCAGCAGTTTAAGAGGTTCCGAGCAGTACTTC
many,TRBV20-1,TRBD1,TRBJ2-7,CSARDHDRGSYEQYF,TGCAGTGCTAGAGATCACGACAGGGGCTCCTACGAGCAGTACTTC
many,TRBV6-1,.,TRBJ1-2,CASSDPTDSPIYAF,TGTGCCAGCAGTGACCCGACGGACAGCCCCATCTACGCCTTC
many,TRBV12-3/TRBV12-4,TRBD2,TRBJ2-5,CASSPRGSGHQETQYF,TGTGCCAGCAGTCCCCGGGGTAGCGGGCACCAAGAGACCCAGTACTTC
.,TRBV20-1,.,TRBJ2-5,CSARVFGGGKTQYF,TGCAGTGCTAGAGTTTTCGGGGGCGGGAAGACCCAGTACTTC
.,TRBV29-1,.,TRBJ1-2,CSGSRASYGYTF,TGCAGCGGCTCCAGGGCGAGCTATGGCTACACCTTC
.,TRBV3-1,.,TRBJ2-2,CASGYMVNTGELFF,TGTGCCAGCGGGTATATGGTGAACACCGGGGAGCTGTTTTTT
many,TRBV27,TRBD2,TRBJ2-5,CASSPREGRGSSSTQYF,TGTGCCAGCAGTCCGCGGGAGGGGCGGGGCTCCAGTTCAACCCAGTACTTC
many,TRBV19,.,TRBJ2-5,CASSMAQALGETQYF,TGTGCCAGTAGTATGGCACAGGCCCTGGGAGAGACCCAGTACTTC
.,TRBV10-3,.,TRBJ1-3,CAISKQGTGNTIYF,TGTGCCATCAGTAAACAGGGAACTGGAAACACCATATATTTT
many,TRBV20-1,TRBD2,TRBJ2-7,CSARTSGRDEQYF,TGCAGTGCTAGAACTAGCGGGAGGGACGAGCAGTACTTC